The present entry profiles one T cell receptor (beta chain) with its context. Antigen specificity is unknown. The PBMCs were taken from around 9.1 ml of fresh peripheral blood. The V and J ends lost 0 bases and 3 bases respectively, with 2 bases between them. Germline values: CDR1 MGHDK, CDR2 SYGVNS. The CDR3 spans 12 residues. The source of the sample is a study of T cells in Graves' hyperthyroidism and ophthalmopathy. Study-wide background: Before any treatment, at initial diagnosis, peripheral blood was collected. Study results and limitations: Within blood appeared most thyroid clonotypes that had expanded above 0.001.

The CDR3 regions of TCR beta were amplified from RNA transcripts. Researchers ran a first-round RT-PCR on the TCR CDR3 using the HTBI primer set. TCRdb passed the multiplex PCR reads through MiXCR, listing each CDR3 protein once. The sample has hundreds of thousands of distinct CDR3 sequences; roughly 25% are singletons. Sequences were obtained from blood. The clonotype originates from a man aged 45-65 years with Graves' hyperthyroidism. The V and J genes are TRBV25-1 and TRBJ1-2, with D uncertain. Written as DNA, the CDR3 is TGTGCCAGCAGTGAATATGACTATGGCTACACCTTC. This sequence encodes CASSEYDYGYTF.